What follows describes a single TCR beta chain. What it binds is unknown. The entry originates in a study of CD8+ T cells in alopecia areata. Findings of the study overall: Sharing of TCRs across patients appeared less clear than in mice, possibly for HLA-related reasons. Affected scalp, especially in alopecia totalis/universalis, had a higher clonality than normal scalp did.

Germline-derived CDR1 and CDR2 are SGHNT and YENEEA. Trimming removed 1 base at V and 1 base at J, with 10 bases between. The CDR3 loop spans 15 amino acids. The sequencing template was cDNA reverse transcribed from extracted RNA. Using immunoSEQ multiplex PCR, the repertoire was profiled, and TCRdb retains in-frame clones only, with some absent. Here the sample spans some 120,000 clones, roughly 58% being singletons. V gene TRBV11-3 combines with J gene TRBJ2-5; D tentatively reads TRBD1 or TRBD2 (6 bases each). The sequence was collected from a human donor with alopecia areata. The specimen comprised CD4+ T cells sorted from blood, sampled at week 0. The CDR3 DNA follows: TGTGCCAGCAGCTTAGGGAGGGGGACCCAAGAGACCCAGTACTTC. Its protein is CASSLGRGTQETQYF.